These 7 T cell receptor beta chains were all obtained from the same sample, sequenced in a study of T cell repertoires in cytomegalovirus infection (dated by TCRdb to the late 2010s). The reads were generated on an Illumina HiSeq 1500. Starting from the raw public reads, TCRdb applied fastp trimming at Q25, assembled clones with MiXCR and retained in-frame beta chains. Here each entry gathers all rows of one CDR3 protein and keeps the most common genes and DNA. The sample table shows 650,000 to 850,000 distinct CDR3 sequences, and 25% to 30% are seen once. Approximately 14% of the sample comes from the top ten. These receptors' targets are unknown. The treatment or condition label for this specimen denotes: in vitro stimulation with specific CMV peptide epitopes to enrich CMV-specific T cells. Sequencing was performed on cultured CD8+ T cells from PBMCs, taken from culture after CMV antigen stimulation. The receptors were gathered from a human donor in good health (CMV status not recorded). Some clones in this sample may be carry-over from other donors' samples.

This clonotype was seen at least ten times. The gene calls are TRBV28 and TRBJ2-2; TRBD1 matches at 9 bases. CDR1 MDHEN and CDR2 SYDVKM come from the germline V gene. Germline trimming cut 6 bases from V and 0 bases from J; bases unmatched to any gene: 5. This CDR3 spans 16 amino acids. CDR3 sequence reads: CASSPTGGPNTGELFF. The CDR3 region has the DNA TGTGCCAGCAGCCCCACAGGGGGCCCGAACACCGGGGAGCTGTTTTTT. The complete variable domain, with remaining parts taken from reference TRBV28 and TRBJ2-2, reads DVKVTQSSRYLVKRTGEKVFLECVQDMDHENMFWYRQDPGLGLRLIYFSYDVKMKEKGDIPEGYSVSREKKERFSLILESASTNQTSMYLCASSPTGGPNTGELFFGEGSRLTVL.

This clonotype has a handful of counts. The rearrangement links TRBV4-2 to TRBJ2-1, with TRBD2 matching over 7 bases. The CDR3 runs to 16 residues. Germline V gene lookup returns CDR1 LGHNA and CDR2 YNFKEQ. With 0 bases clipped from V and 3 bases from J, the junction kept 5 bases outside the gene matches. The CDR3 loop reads CASSQDGGGHYNEQFF. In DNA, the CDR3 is TGTGCCAGCAGCCAAGATGGCGGGGGTCACTACAATGAGCAGTTCTTC.

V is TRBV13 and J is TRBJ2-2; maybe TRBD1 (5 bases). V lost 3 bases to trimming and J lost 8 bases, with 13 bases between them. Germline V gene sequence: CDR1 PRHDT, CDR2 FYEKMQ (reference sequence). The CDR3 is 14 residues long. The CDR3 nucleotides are TGTGCCAGCAGCTTGGGGCTGACCCGGGGGGAGCTGTTTTTT. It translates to CASSLGLTRGELFF.

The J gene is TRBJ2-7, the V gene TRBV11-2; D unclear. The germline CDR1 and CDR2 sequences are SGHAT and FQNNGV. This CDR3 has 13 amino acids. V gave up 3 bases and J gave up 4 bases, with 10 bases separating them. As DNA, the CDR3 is TGTGCCAGCAGCTTGACGGTTGAGTACGAGCAGTACGTC. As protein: CASSLTVEYEQYV.

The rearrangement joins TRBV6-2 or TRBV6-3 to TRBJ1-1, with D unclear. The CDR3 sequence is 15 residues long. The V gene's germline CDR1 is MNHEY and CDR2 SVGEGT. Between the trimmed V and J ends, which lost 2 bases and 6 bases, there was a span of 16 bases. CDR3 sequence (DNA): TGTGCCAGCAGTTACATCGGCAGATTGGGCGCTGAAGCTTTCTTT. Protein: CASSYIGRLGAEAFF.

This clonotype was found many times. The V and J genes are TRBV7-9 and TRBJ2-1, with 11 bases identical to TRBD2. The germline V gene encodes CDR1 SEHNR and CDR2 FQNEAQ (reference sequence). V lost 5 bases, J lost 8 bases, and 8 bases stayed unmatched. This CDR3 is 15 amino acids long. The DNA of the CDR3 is TGTGCCAGCAGCACTAGCGGGGGCCCGGGAGATGAGCAGTTCTTC. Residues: CASSTSGGPGDEQFF.

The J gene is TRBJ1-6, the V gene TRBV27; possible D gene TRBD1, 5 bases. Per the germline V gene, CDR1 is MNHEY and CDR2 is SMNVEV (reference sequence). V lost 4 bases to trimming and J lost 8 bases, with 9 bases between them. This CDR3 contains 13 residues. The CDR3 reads CASSSGMYSPLHF. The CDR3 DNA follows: TGTGCCAGCAGTTCAGGGATGTATTCACCCCTCCACTTT.